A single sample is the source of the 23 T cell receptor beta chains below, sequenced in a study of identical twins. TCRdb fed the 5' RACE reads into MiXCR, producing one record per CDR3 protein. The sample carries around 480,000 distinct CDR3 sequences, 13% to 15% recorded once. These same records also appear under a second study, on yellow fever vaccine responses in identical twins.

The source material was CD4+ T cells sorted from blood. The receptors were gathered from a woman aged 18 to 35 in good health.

CDR3 in DNA: TGCAGTGCTCATCCGAGGGCGGGAGGCCCCAATGAGCAGTTCTTC. Its protein product is CSAHPRAGGPNEQFF. The chain combines TRBV20-1 with TRBJ2-1; 8 nucleotides line up with TRBD2. The junction had 12 bases not matched to a gene; V was cut back by 5 bases and J by 6 bases. The CDR3 extends over 15 amino acids. Germline CDR1 and CDR2: DFQATT and SNEGSKA (reference sequence).

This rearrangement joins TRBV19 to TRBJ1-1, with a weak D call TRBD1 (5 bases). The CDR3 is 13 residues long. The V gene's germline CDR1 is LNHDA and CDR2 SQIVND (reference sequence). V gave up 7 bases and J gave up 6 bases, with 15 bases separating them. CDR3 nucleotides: TGTGCCAGTAACGAAGAGAGGGGATCTGAAGCTTTCTTT. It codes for CASNEERGSEAFF.

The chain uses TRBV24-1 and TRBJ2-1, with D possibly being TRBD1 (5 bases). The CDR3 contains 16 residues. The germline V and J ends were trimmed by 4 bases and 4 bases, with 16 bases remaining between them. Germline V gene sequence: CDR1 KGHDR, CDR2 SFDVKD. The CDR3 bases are TGTGCCACCAGTGAACCAACAGGAGAAAGGTACAATGAGCAGTTCTTC. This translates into CATSEPTGERYNEQFF.

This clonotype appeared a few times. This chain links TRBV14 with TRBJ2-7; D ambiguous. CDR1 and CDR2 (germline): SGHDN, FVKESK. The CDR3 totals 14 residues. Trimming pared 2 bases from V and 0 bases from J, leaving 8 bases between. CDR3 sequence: CASSQMGSSYEQYF. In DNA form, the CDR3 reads TGTGCCAGCAGCCAAATGGGCAGCTCCTACGAGCAGTACTTC. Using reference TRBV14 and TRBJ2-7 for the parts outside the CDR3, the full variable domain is EAGVTQFPSHSVIEKGQTVTLRCDPISGHDNLYWYRRVMGKEIKFLLHFVKESKQDESGMPNNRFLAERTGGTYSTLKVQPAELEDSGVYFCASSQMGSSYEQYFGPGTRLTVT.

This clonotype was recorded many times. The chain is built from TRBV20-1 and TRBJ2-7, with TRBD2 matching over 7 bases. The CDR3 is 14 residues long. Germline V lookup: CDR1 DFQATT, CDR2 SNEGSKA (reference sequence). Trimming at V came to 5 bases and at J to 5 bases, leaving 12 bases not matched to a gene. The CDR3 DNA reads TGCAGTGCTCTGCCCCCGGGGACTACGCACGAGCAGTACTTC. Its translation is CSALPPGTTHEQYF.

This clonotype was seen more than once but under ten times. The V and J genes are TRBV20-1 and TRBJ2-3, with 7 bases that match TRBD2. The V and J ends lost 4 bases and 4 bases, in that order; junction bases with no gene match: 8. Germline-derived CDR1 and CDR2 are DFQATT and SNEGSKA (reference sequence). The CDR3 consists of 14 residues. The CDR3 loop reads CSATPLRGADTQYF. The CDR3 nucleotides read TGCAGTGCTACACCCCTCCGGGGGGCAGATACGCAGTATTTT.

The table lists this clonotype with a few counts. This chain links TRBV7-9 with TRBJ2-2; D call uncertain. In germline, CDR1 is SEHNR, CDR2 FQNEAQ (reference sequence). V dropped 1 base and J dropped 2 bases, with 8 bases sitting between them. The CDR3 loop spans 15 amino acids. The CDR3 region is CASSLVTLNTGELFF. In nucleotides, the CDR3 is TGTGCCAGCAGCTTAGTCACCCTTAACACCGGGGAGCTGTTTTTT.

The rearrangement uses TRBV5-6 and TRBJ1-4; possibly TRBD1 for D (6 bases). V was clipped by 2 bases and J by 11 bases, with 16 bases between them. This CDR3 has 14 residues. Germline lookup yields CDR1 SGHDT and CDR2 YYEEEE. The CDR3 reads CASSFGRTVGKLFF. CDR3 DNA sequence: TGTGCCAGCAGCTTCGGACGGACAGTCGGGAAACTGTTTTTT.

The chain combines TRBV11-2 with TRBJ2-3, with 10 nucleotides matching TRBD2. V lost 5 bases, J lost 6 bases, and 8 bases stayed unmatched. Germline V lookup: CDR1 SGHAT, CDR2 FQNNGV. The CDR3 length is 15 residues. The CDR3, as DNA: TGTGCCAGCAGCATAAGCGGGGGGGCCTCCGATACGCAGTATTTT. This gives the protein CASSISGGASDTQYF.

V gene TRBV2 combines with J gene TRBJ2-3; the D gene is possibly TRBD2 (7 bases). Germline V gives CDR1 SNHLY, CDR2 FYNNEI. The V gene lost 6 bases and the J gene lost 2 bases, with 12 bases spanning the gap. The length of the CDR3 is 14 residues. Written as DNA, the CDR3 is TGTGCCAGCAGCGGGGGGCTCTCCACAGATACGCAGTATTTT. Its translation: CASSGGLSTDTQYF.

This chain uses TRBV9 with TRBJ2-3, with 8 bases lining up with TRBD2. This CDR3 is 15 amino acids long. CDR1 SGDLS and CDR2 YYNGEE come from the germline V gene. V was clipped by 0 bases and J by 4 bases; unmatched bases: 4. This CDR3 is CASSVAGGPPDTQYF. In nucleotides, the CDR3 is TGTGCCAGCAGCGTAGCGGGGGGGCCCCCAGATACGCAGTATTTT.

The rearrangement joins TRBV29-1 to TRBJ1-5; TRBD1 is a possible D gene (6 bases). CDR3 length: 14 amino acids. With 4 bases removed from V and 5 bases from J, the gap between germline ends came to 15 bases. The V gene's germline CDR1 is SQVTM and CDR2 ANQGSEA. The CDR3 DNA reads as TGCAGCGTTGCTGACAGGACCGGGGATCAGCCCCAGCATTTT. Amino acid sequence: CSVADRTGDQPQHF.

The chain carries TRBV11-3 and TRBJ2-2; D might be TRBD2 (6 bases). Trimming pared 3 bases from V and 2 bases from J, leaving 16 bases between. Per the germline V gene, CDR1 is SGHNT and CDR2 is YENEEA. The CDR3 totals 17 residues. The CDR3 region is CASSFRAGGPNTGELFF. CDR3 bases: TGTGCCAGCAGCTTTAGGGCAGGAGGGCCCAACACCGGGGAGCTGTTTTTT.

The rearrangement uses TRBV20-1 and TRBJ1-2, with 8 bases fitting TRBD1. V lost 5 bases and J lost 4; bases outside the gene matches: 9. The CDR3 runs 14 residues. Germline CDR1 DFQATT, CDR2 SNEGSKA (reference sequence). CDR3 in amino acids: CSAPDYRGGYGYTF. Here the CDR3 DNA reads TGCAGTGCTCCGGACTACAGGGGGGGCTATGGCTACACCTTC.

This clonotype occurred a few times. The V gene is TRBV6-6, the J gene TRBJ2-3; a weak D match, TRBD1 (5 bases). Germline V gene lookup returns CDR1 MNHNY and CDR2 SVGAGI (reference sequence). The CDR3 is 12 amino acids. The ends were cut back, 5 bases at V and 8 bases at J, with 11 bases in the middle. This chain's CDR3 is CASSPNGATQYF. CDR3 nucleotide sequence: TGTGCCAGCAGTCCTAATGGGGCTACGCAGTATTTT.

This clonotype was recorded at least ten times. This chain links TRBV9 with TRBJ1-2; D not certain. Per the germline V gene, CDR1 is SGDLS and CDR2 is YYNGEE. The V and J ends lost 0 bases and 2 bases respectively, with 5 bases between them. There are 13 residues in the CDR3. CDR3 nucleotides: TGTGCCAGCAGCGTAGGGCAGAACTATGGCTACACCTTC. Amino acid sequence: CASSVGQNYGYTF.

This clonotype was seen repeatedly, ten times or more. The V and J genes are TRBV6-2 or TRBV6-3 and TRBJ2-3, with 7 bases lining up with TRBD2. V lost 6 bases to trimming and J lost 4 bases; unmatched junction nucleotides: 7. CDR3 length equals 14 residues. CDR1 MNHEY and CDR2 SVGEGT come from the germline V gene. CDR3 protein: CASSYGLGADTQYF. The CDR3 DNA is TGTGCCAGCAGCTACGGACTAGGGGCAGATACGCAGTATTTT.

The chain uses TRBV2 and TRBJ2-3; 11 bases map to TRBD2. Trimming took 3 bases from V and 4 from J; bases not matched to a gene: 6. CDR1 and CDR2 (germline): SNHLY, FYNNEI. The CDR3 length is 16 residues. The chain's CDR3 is CASSELAGGSADTQYF. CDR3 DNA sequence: TGTGCCAGCAGTGAGCTAGCGGGAGGCAGCGCAGATACGCAGTATTTT.

CDR3 coding DNA: TGTGCCAGCAGTTACGACAGGGGCGTCTCGAGCTCCTACAATGAGCAGTTCTTC. Encoded protein: CASSYDRGVSSSYNEQFF. The V call is TRBV6-5, the J call TRBJ2-1, with 8 nucleotides matching TRBD1. The germline gives CDR1 MNHEY, CDR2 SVGAGI. Trimming removed 2 bases from V and 0 bases from J; junction bases left unmatched: 9. CDR3 size: 18 residues.

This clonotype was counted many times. CDR3 residues: CASSPGTGGRDEQFF. In DNA, the CDR3 is TGTGCCAGCAGTCCGGGGACAGGGGGTAGGGATGAGCAGTTCTTC. The chain has TRBV12-3 or TRBV12-4 and TRBJ2-1, with 11 bases matching TRBD1. The CDR3 is made up of 15 amino acids. V trimming: 5 bases; J trimming: 8 bases; junction bases outside the gene matches: 8.

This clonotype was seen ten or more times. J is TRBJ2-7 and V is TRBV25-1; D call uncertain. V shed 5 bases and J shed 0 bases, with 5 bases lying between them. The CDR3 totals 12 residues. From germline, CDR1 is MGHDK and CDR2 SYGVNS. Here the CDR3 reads CASSFNSYEQYF. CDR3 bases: TGTGCCAGCAGTTTCAACTCCTACGAGCAGTACTTC.

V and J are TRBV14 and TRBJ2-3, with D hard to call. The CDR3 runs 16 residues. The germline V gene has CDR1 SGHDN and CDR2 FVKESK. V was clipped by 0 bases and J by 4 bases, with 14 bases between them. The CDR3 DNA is TGTGCCAGCAGCCAAGATCGCAGCTTTTGGGCAGATACGCAGTATTTT. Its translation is CASSQDRSFWADTQYF.

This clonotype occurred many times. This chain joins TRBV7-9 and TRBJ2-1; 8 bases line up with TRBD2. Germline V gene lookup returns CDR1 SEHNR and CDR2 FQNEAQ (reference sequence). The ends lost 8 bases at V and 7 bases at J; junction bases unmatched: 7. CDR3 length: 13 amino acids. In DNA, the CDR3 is TGTGCCAGCGTAAGCGGCGGGGGGAATGAGCAGTTCTTC. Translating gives CASVSGGGNEQFF.